These T cell receptor beta chains were read from a single sample in a study of shared clonotypes between healthy human individuals. Generated by immunoSEQ multiplex PCR, the TCRdb table keeps only in-frame clones and is missing some. The profile shows over a million clones, around 78% of them singletons. The sample was memory CD4+ T cells from PBMCs. These receptors all stem from a man in his late teens or twenties in good health. Some clones in this sample may be carry-over from other donors' samples. The CDR3 runs from the conserved cysteine through the conserved F or W. The D gene is left open where the match is weak. Clone size is not always given. Where it is, it says once, few, many or a class for expanded clones.

abundance	v_gene	d_gene	j_gene	CDR3aa	CDR3nt
-	TRBV29-1	-	TRBJ1-1	CSVEDAGPTEAFF	TGCAGCGTTGAAGATGCGGGCCCCACTGAAGCTTTCTTT
-	TRBV19	-	TRBJ1-5	CASSNIWTGGNQPQHF	TGTGCCAGTAGTAATATCTGGACTGGGGGCAATCAGCCCCAGCATTTT
few	TRBV30	-	TRBJ1-2	CAWRRGRNYGYTF	TGTGCCTGGAGGAGGGGAAGGAACTATGGCTACACCTTC
-	TRBV5-4	-	TRBJ2-2	CASSPFLGGNTGELFF	TGTGCCAGCAGCCCGTTTTTAGGGGGGAATACCGGGGAGCTGTTTTTT
-	TRBV7-8	TRBD1	TRBJ1-5	CASSSTGGGFNQPQHF	TGTGCCAGCAGCTCCACAGGGGGGGGCTTTAATCAGCCCCAGCATTTT
-	TRBV11-3	-	TRBJ2-7	CASSYGQLYEQYF	TGTGCCAGCAGCTATGGACAGTTATACGAGCAGTACTTC
once	TRBV4-2	-	TRBJ2-7	CASSQASLAGEQYF	TGTGCCAGCAGCCAAGCTAGTCTGGCGGGGGAGCAGTACTTC
-	TRBV7-2	TRBD2	TRBJ2-7	CASSLVWLAGGGEQYF	TGTGCCAGCAGCTTAGTCTGGCTAGCGGGAGGAGGCGAGCAGTACTTC
-	TRBV28	-	TRBJ1-2	CASSTTGLYGYTF	TGTGCCAGCAGCACGACGGGCCTCTATGGCTACACCTTC
once	TRBV7-3	TRBD2	TRBJ2-1	CASSLDGTSGVNEQFF	TGTGCCAGCAGCTTAGATGGGACTAGCGGGGTTAACGAGCAGTTCTTC
-	TRBV15	TRBD2	TRBJ2-1	CATSRGRGTSGASSYNEQFF	TGTGCCACCAGCAGAGGTCGGGGCACTAGCGGGGCGAGCTCCTACAATGAGCAGTTCTTC
many	TRBV29-1	TRBD2	TRBJ2-1	CSVAGREGRDEQFF	TGCAGCGTTGCTGGGCGGGAGGGCCGAGATGAGCAGTTCTTC
-	TRBV27	TRBD2	TRBJ2-7	CASSFRLAGGQDYEQYF	TGTGCCAGCAGTTTCAGACTAGCGGGAGGGCAGGACTACGAGCAGTACTTC
-	TRBV5-1	-	TRBJ2-5	CASSPGDSTIETQYF	TGCGCCAGCAGCCCCGGGGACTCCACTATTGAGACCCAGTACTTC
-	TRBV28	-	TRBJ2-3	CASSFGATDTQYF	TGTGCCAGCAGTTTCGGGGCCACAGATACGCAGTATTTT
-	TRBV30	-	TRBJ1-2	CAWSPRGRNYGYTF	TGTGCCTGGAGTCCCCGAGGCAGAAACTATGGCTACACCTTC
-	TRBV7-3	-	TRBJ2-7	CASSLGGRFEQYF	TGTGCCAGCAGCTTGGGGGGGCGCTTCGAGCAGTACTTC
-	TRBV6-5	TRBD1	TRBJ2-1	CASSYSGTGGKGQFF	TGTGCCAGCAGTTACTCCGGGACAGGGGGCAAGGGGCAGTTCTTC
-	TRBV30	-	TRBJ2-1	CAWSVPDRESYNEQFF	TGTGCCTGGAGTGTGCCCGATCGGGAGTCCTACAATGAGCAGTTCTTC
-	TRBV5-1	TRBD1	TRBJ2-1	CASHIMTAGQANEQFF	TGCGCCAGCCACATCATGACGGCGGGACAGGCCAATGAGCAGTTCTTC
-	TRBV2	-	TRBJ2-5	CASTLTETQYF	TGTGCCAGCACCCTAACGGAGACCCAGTACTTC
once	TRBV5-1	TRBD1	TRBJ2-6	CASQETGGAGANVLTF	TGCGCCAGCCAGGAGACAGGGGGCGCTGGGGCCAACGTCCTGACTTTC
-	TRBV27	-	TRBJ2-7	CASSLGGTLYEQYF	TGTGCCAGCAGTTTAGGGGGAACCCTCTACGAGCAGTACTTC
-	TRBV11-2	TRBD1	TRBJ2-2	CASSFRGPRTGELFF	TGTGCCAGCAGCTTCAGGGGGCCGAGGACCGGGGAGCTGTTTTTT
-	TRBV11-2	-	TRBJ1-1	CASSFRRNTEAFF	TGTGCCAGCAGCTTTAGGAGGAACACTGAAGCTTTCTTT
-	TRBV28	TRBD1	TRBJ1-2	CASRDRDGYTF	TGTGCCAGCCGAGACAGGGATGGCTACACCTTC
-	TRBV7-2	-	TRBJ2-5	CASRRTPRSQETQYF	TGTGCCAGCAGGCGGACCCCTCGGAGCCAAGAGACCCAGTACTTC
-	TRBV5-1	-	TRBJ2-3	CASTNSWGGISDAQYF	TGCGCCAGCACCAATTCCTGGGGCGGGATTTCGGATGCGCAGTATTTT
-	TRBV7-2	TRBD1	TRBJ1-5	CASSRTGGFNQPQHF	TGTGCCAGCAGCAGGACAGGGGGCTTTAATCAGCCCCAGCATTTT
few	TRBV5-1	TRBD1	TRBJ2-7	CASSLDRDPDEQYF	TGCGCCAGCAGCCTGGACAGGGATCCGGACGAGCAGTACTTC
once	TRBV20-1	-	TRBJ2-5	CSGQNQETQYF	TGCAGCGGACAGAACCAAGAGACCCAGTACTTC
-	TRBV25-1	TRBD2	TRBJ2-5	CASSVGRETETQYF	TGTGCCAGCAGTGTAGGGCGGGAGACAGAGACCCAGTACTTC
-	TRBV5-6	TRBD2	TRBJ2-1	CASSLLTSGSRKSYNEQFF	TGTGCCAGCAGCTTATTAACTAGCGGGAGTAGGAAGTCCTACAATGAGCAGTTCTTC
few	TRBV12-5	-	TRBJ2-1	CASGLVGTRGVYNEQFF	TGTGCTAGTGGTTTGGTCGGGACCCGTGGTGTCTACAATGAGCAGTTCTTC
few	TRBV15	-	TRBJ2-5	CATSRASGTEKETQYF	TGTGCCACCAGCAGAGCCTCCGGGACGGAGAAAGAGACCCAGTACTTC
-	TRBV25-1	-	TRBJ2-4	CASSEPGVAKNIQYF	TGTGCCAGCAGTGAACCCGGAGTAGCCAAAAACATTCAGTACTTC
-	TRBV29-1	-	TRBJ1-4	CSAGQGLRDEKLFF	TGCAGCGCTGGTCAGGGACTCCGAGATGAAAAACTGTTTTTT
-	TRBV18	-	TRBJ2-7	CASSPQGGSSYEQYF	TGTGCCAGCTCACCACAAGGGGGAAGCTCCTACGAGCAGTACTTC
-	TRBV25-1	TRBD2	TRBJ2-7	CASSADSGISYEQYF	TGTGCCAGCAGTGCGGATAGCGGGATCTCCTACGAGCAGTACTTC